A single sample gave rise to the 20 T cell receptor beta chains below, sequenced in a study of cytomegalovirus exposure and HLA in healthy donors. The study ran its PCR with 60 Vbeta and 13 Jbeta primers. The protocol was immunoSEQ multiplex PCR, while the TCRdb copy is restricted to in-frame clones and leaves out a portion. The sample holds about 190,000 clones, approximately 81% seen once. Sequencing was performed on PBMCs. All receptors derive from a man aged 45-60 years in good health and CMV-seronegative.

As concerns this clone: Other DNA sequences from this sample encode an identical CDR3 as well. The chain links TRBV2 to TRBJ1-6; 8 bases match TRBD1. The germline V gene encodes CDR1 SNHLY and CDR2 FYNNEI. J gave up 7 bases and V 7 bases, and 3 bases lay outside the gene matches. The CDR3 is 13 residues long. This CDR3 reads CASTGQGNSPLHF. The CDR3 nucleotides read TGTGCCAGCACTGGACAGGGAAATTCACCCCTCCACTTT.

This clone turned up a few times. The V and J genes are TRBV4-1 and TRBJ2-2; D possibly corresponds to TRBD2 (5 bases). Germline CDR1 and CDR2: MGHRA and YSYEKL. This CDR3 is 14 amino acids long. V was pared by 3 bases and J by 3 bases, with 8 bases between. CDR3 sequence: CASSQREYTGELFF. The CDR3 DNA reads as TGCGCCAGCAGCCAGAGGGAATACACCGGGGAGCTGTTTTTT.

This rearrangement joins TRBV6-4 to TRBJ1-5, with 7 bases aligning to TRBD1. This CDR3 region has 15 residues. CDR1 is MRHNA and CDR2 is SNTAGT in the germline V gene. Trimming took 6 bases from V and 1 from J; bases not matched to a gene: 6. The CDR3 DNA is TGTGCCAGCAGCGCCGGGACAGACAGCAATCAGCCCCAGCATTTT. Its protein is CASSAGTDSNQPQHF.

CDR3 sequence reads: CASSLALGGAYEQYF. CDR3 coding DNA: TGTGCCAGCAGCTTAGCTTTAGGGGGAGCCTACGAGCAGTACTTC. The chain uses TRBV7-9 and TRBJ2-7; D perhaps matches TRBD1 (6 bases). Trimming cost V 0 bases and J 2 bases, with 11 bases left between them. The CDR3 runs 15 residues. Germline CDR1 is SEHNR and CDR2 is FQNEAQ (reference sequence).

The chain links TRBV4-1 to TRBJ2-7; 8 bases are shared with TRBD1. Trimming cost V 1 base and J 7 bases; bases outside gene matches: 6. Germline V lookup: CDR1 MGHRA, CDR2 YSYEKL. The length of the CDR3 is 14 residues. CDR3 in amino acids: CASSQGTGTGEQYF. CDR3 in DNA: TGCGCCAGCAGCCAAGGGACAGGGACGGGTGAGCAGTACTTC.

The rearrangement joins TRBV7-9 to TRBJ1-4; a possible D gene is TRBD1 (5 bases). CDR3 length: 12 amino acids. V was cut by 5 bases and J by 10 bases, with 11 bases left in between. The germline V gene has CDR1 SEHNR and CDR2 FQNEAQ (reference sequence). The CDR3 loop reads CASSLPGGKLFF. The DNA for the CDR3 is TGTGCCAGCAGCCTCCCCGGGGGAAAACTGTTTTTT.

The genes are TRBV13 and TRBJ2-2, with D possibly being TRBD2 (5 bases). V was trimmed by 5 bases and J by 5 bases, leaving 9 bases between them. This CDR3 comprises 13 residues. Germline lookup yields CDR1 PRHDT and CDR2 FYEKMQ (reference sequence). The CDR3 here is CASSVGVTGELFF. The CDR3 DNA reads TGTGCCAGCAGCGTCGGGGTTACCGGGGAGCTGTTTTTT.

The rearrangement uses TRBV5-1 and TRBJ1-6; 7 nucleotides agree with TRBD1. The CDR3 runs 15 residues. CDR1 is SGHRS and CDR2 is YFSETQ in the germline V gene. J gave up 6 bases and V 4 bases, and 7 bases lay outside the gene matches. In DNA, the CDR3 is TGCGCCAGCAGCCCTGAGGACAGGCCTAATTCACCCCTCCACTTT. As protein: CASSPEDRPNSPLHF.

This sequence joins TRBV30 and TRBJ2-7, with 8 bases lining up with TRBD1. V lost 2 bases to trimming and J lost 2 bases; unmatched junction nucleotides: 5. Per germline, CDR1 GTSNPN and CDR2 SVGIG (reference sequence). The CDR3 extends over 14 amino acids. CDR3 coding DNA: TGTGCCTGGAGTTACGACAGGGGCACCTACGAGCAGTACTTC. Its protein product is CAWSYDRGTYEQYF. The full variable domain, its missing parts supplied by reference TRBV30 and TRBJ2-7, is SQTIHQWPATLVQPVGSPLSLECTVEGTSNPNLYWYRQAAGRGLQLLFYSVGIGQISSEVPQNLSASRPQDRQFILSSKKLLLSDSGFYLCAWSYDRGTYEQYFGPGTRLTVT.

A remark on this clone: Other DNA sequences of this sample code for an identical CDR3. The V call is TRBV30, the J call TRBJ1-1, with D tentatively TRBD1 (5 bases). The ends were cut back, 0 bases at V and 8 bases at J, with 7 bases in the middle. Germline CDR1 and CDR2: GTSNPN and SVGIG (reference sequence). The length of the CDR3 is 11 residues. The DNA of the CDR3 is TGTGCCTGGAGTGTACAGGCCGAAGCTTTCTTT. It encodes CAWSVQAEAFF.

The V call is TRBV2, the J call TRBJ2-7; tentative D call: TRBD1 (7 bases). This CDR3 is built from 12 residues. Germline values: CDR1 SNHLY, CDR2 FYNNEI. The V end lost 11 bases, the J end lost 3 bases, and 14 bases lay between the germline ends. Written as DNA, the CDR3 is TGTGCCTCCAGGGGGGACAGCTACGAGCAGTACTTC. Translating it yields CASRGDSYEQYF.

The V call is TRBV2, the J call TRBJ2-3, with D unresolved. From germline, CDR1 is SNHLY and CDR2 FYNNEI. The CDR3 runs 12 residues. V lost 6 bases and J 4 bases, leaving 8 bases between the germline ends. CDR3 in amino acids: CASSKWPDTQYF. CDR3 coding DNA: TGTGCCAGCAGCAAATGGCCAGATACGCAGTATTTT.

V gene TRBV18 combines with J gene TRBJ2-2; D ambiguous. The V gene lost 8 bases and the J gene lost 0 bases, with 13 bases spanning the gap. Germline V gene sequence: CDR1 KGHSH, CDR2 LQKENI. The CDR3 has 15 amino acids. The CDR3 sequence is CASPKTLPNTGELFF. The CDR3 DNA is TGTGCCAGCCCTAAGACACTCCCGAACACCGGGGAGCTGTTTTTT.

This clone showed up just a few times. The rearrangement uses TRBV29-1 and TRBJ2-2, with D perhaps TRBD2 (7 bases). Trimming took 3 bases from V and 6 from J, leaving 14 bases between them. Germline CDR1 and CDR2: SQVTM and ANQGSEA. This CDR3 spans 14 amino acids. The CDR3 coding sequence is TGCAGCGTTGATGGGGGGGCGAGGGCCGGGGAGCTGTTTTTT. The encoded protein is CSVDGGARAGELFF.

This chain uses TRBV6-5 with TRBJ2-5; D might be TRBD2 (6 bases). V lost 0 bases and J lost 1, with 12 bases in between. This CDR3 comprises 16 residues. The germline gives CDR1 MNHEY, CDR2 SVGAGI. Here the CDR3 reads CASSYSRGSPQETQYF. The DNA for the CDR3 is TGTGCCAGCAGTTACTCCCGGGGGTCTCCCCAAGAGACCCAGTACTTC.

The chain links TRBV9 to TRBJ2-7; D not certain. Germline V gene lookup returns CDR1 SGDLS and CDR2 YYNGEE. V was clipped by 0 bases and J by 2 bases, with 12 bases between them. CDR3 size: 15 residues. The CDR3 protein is CASSVGESRTYEQYF. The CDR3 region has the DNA TGTGCCAGCAGCGTAGGAGAATCTAGAACCTACGAGCAGTACTTC.

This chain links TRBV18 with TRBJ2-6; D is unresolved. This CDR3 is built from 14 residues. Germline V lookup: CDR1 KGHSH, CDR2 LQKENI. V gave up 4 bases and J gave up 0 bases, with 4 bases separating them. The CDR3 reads CASSLGSGANVLTF. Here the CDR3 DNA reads TGTGCCAGCTCACTCGGCTCTGGGGCCAACGTCCTGACTTTC. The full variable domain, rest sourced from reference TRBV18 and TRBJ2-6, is NAGVMQNPRHLVRRRGQEARLRCSPMKGHSHVYWYRQLPEEGLKFMVYLQKENIIDESGMPKERFSAEFPKEGPSILRIQQVVRGDSAAYFCASSLGSGANVLTFGAGSRLTVL.

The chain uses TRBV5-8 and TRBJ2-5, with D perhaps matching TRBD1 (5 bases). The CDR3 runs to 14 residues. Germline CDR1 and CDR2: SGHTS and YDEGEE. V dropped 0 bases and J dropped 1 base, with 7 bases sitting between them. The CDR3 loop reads CASSLGQTQETQYF. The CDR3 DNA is TGTGCCAGCAGCTTGGGACAGACCCAAGAGACCCAGTACTTC.

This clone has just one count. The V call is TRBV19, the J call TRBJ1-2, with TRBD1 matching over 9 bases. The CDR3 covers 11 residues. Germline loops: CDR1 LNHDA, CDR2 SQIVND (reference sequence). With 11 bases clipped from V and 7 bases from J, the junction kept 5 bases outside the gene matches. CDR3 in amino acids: CACRDRAGYTF. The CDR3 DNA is TGTGCCTGCCGGGACAGGGCTGGCTACACCTTC. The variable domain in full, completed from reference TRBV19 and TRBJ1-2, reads DGGITQSPKYLFRKEGQNVTLSCEQNLNHDAMYWYRQDPGQGLRLIYYSQIVNDFQKGDIAEGYSVSREKKESFPLTVTSAQKNPTAFYLCACRDRAGYTFGSGTRLTVV.

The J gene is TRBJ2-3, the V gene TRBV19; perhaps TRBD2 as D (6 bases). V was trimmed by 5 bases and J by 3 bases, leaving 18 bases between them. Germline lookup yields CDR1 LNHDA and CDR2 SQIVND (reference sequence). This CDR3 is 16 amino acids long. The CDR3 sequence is CASSATRRSGTDTQYF. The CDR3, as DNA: TGTGCCAGTAGTGCGACTAGGCGATCCGGGACAGATACGCAGTATTTT.